A single T cell receptor (beta chain) is shown here with its context. Its specificity is unknown. Measured with immunoSEQ multiplex PCR; TCRdb has only the in-frame clones, and not every one. The sample lists around 1,100,000 clones, 70% to 80% occurring once. These data come from a study of shared clonotypes between healthy human individuals. About the research overall: Those who served as donors were a couple of women and three men between the ages of 18 and 49. Points from the study as a whole: An effect of sequencing depth on clonotype sharing among donors was expected. Generally, estimated richness proved larger in naive subsets than it did in memory subsets.

CDR1 MNHEY and CDR2 SVGAGI come from the germline V gene. Trimming removed 3 bases from V and 7 bases from J, with 18 bases in between. The CDR3 sequence is 15 residues long. This TCR came from a man between 18 and 35 years old in good health. Some clones in this sample may be carry-over from other donors' samples. Source material: memory CD4+ T cells from PBMCs. The subset: CD45RA-negative fraction. This chain links TRBV6-5 with TRBJ1-1; D is perhaps TRBD1 (5 bases). CDR3 in DNA: TGTGCCAGCAGTTATTTCGGACAAGCCGGGATTGAAGCTTTCTTT. Translating gives CASSYFGQAGIEAFF.